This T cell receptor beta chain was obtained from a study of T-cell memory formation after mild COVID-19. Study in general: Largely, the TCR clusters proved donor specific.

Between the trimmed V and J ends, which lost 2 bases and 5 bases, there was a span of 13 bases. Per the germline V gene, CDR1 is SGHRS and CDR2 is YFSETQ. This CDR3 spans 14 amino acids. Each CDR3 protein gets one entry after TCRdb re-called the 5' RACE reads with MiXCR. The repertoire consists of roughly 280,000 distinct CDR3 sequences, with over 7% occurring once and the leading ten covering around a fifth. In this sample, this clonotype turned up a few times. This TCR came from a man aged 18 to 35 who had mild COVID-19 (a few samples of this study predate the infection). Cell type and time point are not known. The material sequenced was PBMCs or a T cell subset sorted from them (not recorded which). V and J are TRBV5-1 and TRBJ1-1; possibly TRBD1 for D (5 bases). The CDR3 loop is CASSLEGRGTEAFF. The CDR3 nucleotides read TGCGCCAGCAGCTTAGAGGGGCGGGGAACTGAAGCTTTCTTT.